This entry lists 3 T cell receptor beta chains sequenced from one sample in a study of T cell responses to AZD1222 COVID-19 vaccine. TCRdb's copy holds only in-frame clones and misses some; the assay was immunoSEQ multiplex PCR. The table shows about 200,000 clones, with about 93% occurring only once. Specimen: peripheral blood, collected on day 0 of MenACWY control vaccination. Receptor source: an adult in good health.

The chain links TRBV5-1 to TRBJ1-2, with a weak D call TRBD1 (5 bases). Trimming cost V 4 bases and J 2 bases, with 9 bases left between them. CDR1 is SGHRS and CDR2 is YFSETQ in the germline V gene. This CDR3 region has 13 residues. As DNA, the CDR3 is TGCGCCAGCAGCATAGACAGAAACTATGGCTACACCTTC. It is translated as CASSIDRNYGYTF.

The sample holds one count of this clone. The CDR3 coding sequence is TGTGCCAGCAGCATAAGGGCAGTGGGTGAAAAACTGTTTTTT. Its translation is CASSIRAVGEKLFF. The gene calls are TRBV11-2 and TRBJ1-4; no reliable D call. The ends were cut back, 5 bases at V and 7 bases at J, with 14 bases in the middle. The germline gives CDR1 SGHAT, CDR2 FQNNGV. The CDR3 has 14 amino acids. The variable domain in full, completed from reference TRBV11-2 and TRBJ1-4, reads EAGVAQSPRYKIIEKRQSVAFWCNPISGHATLYWYQQILGQGPKLLIQFQNNGVVDDSQLPKDRFSAERLKGVDSTLKIQPAKLEDSAVYLCASSIRAVGEKLFFGSGTQLSVL.

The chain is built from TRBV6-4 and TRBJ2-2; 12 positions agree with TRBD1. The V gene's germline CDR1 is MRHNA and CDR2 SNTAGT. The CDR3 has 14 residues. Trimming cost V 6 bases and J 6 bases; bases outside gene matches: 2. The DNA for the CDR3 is TGTGCCAGCAGGGGACAGGGGGCATCCGGGGAGCTGTTTTTT. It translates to CASRGQGASGELFF.